This TCR beta chain was retrieved from a study of response to subunit inactivated influenza vaccine. General study results and limits: It was the authors' suggestion that each seasonal influenza vaccination recruits few new T cells.

Via MiXCR, TCRdb re-called the RT-PCR reads, giving one row per CDR3 protein. This table holds about 160,000 distinct CDR3 sequences, about 10% found once. This clonotype was picked up a small number of times. Its antigen is unidentified. The CDR3 is made up of 14 amino acids. Germline CDR1 MGHDK, CDR2 SYGVNS. Trimming cost V 2 bases and J 5 bases; bases outside gene matches: 4. This TCR derives from a man in his fifties or sixties who received an inactivated influenza vaccine. The source was CD8+ T cells sorted from PBMCs, collected roughly 24 months after vaccination. This chain links TRBV25-1 with TRBJ2-7; TRBD1 matches 9 bases. Written as DNA, the CDR3 is TGTGCCAGCAGTGAAGGGACAGGGATCAACGAGCAGTACTTC. This gives the protein CASSEGTGINEQYF.